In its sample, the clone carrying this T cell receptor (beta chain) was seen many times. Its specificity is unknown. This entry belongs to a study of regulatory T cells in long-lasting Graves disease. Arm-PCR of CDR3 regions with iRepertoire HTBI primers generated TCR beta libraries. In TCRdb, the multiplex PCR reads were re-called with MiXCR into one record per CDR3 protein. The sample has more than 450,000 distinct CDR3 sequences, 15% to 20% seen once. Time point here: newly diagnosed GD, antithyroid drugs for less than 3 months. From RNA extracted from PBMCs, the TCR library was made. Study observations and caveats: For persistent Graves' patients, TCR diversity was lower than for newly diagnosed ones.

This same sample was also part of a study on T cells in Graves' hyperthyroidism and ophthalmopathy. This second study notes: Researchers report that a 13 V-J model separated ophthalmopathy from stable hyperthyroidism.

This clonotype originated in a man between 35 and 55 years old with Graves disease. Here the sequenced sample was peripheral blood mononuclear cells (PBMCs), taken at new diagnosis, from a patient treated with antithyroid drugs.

The CDR3 DNA sequence: TGTGCCAGCAGTTACCGGGGGACAGGGGTGGGGAGGGAGACCCAGTACTTC. This codes for CASSYRGTGVGRETQYF. The chain uses TRBV6-5 and TRBJ2-5, with TRBD1 matching 10 bases. CDR3 length: 17 residues. From germline, CDR1 is MNHEY and CDR2 SVGAGI. V lost 2 bases to trimming and J lost 5 bases; unmatched junction nucleotides: 11.